The clone carrying this T cell receptor beta chain was counted a single time. Its cognate antigen is unknown. Generated by immunoSEQ multiplex PCR, the TCRdb table keeps only in-frame clones and is missing some. Among tens of thousands of clones listed, 89% were seen once. Processed graft tissue released its intraepithelial and lamina propria lymphocytes. This record belongs to a study of graft-versus-host responses after intestinal transplantation. Findings of the study overall: Early after transplant, HvG declines were associated with peak levels of circulating GvH clones. Recipient-marrow GvH clones were detected, some having first appeared in ileum or blood.

V shed 1 base and J 3 bases; nucleotides not matched to a gene: 4. This CDR3 has 15 residues. The V gene's germline CDR1 is MNHNY and CDR2 SVGAGI (reference sequence). The receptor comes from a human patient who received an intestinal transplant, so some T cells may come from the graft donor. The chain links TRBV6-6 to TRBJ1-2; 8 bases are shared with TRBD1. Sequenced material: ileum tissue, taken less than 400 days after transplant. Written as DNA, the CDR3 is TGTGCCAGCAGTTACTTAACAGGGGGGGACTATGGCTACACCTTC. It codes for CASSYLTGGDYGYTF.